This is a list of T cell receptor beta chains from one sample in a study of CD8+ T cells in alopecia areata. Libraries were prepared by immunoSEQ multiplex PCR; TCRdb keeps only in-frame clonotypes and omits some of them. The table records about 190,000 clones, 50% to 60% of them present only once. Sequences were derived from CD4+ T cells sorted from blood, sampled at week 4, from a patient treated with tofacitinib. The receptors derive from a human donor with alopecia areata. CDR3s include the opening cysteine and the closing phenylalanine or tryptophan. A D gene is named only where the DNA matches it firmly. Clone size, where shown, is once, few, many, or a class for clones that have expanded.

size	V	D	J	CDR3	DNA
-	TRBV15	-	TRBJ2-6	CATTYGANVLTF	TGTGCCACCACCTATGGGGCCAACGTCCTGACTTTC
-	TRBV7-2	-	TRBJ2-3	CASSLATGPDTQYF	TGTGCCAGCAGCTTAGCCACAGGTCCAGATACGCAGTATTTT
-	TRBV28	-	TRBJ2-5	CAHSRAGNGKTQYF	TGTGCACACAGTCGGGCGGGGAATGGAAAGACCCAGTACTTC
-	TRBV30	-	TRBJ1-2	CAWSRRAPSGYTF	TGTGCCTGGAGTCGCAGGGCCCCAAGCGGCTACACCTTC
once	TRBV30	TRBD1	TRBJ2-7	CAWSDLPGQGREQYF	TGTGCCTGGAGTGACCTCCCGGGACAGGGGAGGGAGCAGTACTTC
-	TRBV29-1	-	TRBJ1-5	CSVELPGMVGQPQHF	TGCAGCGTTGAACTTCCAGGGATGGTAGGACAGCCCCAGCATTTT
-	TRBV29-1	TRBD1	TRBJ2-7	CSVQGERRSEQYF	TGCAGCGTCCAGGGGGAACGGCGATCGGAGCAGTACTTC
-	TRBV30	-	TRBJ2-7	CAWSPSYEQYF	TGTGCCTGGAGTCCTTCCTACGAGCAGTACTTC
few	TRBV5-1	-	TRBJ2-5	CASRQGETQYF	TGCGCCAGCCGTCAGGGGGAGACCCAGTACTTC
-	TRBV4-3	TRBD1	TRBJ2-7	CASSQGTGTGLYEQYF	TGCGCCAGCAGCCAGGGGACCGGGACAGGACTCTACGAGCAGTACTTC
few	TRBV7-2	-	TRBJ1-1	CASSLRMNTEAFF	TGTGCCAGCAGCTTAAGGATGAACACTGAAGCTTTCTTT
once	TRBV2	-	TRBJ2-1	CASTGVPTGNEQFF	TGTGCCAGCACCGGGGTCCCCACGGGCAATGAGCAGTTCTTC
-	TRBV20-1	-	TRBJ1-2	CSAGRDNGYTF	TGCAGTGCTGGGAGGGACAATGGCTACACCTTC
few	TRBV5-1	-	TRBJ2-7	CASSARLDSYEQYF	TGCGCCAGCAGCGCAAGACTGGACTCCTACGAGCAGTACTTC